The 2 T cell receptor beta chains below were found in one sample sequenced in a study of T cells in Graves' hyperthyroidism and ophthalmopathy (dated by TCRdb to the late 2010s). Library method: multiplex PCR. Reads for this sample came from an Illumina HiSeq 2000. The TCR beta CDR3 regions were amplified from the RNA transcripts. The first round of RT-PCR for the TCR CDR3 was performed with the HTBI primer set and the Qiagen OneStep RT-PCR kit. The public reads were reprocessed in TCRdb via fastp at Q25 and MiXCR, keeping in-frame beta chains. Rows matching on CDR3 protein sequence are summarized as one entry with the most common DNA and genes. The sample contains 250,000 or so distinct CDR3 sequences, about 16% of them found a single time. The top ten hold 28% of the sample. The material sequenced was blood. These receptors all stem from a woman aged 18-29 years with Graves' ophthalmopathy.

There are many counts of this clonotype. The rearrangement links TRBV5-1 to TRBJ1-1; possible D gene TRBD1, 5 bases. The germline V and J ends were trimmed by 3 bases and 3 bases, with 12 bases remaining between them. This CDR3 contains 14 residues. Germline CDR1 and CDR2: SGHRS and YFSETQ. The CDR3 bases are TGCGCCAGCAGCTCTGTACTAGGGGACACTGAAGCTTTCTTT. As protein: CASSSVLGDTEAFF. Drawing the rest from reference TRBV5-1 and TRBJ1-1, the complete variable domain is KAGVTQTPRYLIKTRGQQVTLSCSPISGHRSVSWYQQTPGQGLQFLFEYFSETQRNKGNFPGRFSGRQFSNSRSEMNVSTLELGDSALYLCASSSVLGDTEAFFGQGTRLTVV.

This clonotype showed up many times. For the CDR3, the DNA is TGTGCCAGCAGCGCATTAAAAGAGACAGGGAAGGTGACCGGGGAGCTGTTTTTT. It translates to CASSALKETGKVTGELFF. The gene calls are TRBV11-2 and TRBJ2-2; 7 bases agree with TRBD1. There are 18 residues in the CDR3. After removal of 5 bases from V and 5 bases from J, the junction contained 17 bases not matched to a gene. The V gene's germline CDR1 is SGHAT and CDR2 FQNNGV. Filled out from reference TRBV11-2 and TRBJ2-2, the complete variable domain reads EAGVAQSPRYKIIEKRQSVAFWCNPISGHATLYWYQQILGQGPKLLIQFQNNGVVDDSQLPKDRFSAERLKGVDSTLKIQPAKLEDSAVYLCASSALKETGKVTGELFFGEGSRLTVL.